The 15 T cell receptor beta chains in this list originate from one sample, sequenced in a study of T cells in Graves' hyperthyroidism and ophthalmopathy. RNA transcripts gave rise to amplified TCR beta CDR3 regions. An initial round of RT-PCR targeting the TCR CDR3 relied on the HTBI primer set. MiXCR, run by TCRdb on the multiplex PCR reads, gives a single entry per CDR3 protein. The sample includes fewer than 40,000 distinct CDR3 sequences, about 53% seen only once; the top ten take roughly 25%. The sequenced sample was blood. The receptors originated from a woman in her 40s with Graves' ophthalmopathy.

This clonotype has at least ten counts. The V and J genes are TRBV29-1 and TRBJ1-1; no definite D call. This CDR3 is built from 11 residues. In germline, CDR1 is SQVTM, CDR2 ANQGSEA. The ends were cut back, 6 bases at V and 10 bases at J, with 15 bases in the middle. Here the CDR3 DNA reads TGCAGCGTGGTTCTCTCTCGGTCAGCTTTCTTT. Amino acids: CSVVLSRSAFF. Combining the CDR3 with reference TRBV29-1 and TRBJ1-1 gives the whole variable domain SAVISQKPSRDICQRGTSLTIQCQVDSQVTMMFWYRQQPGQSLTLIATANQGSEATYESGFVIDKFPISRPNLTFSTLTVSNMSPEDSSIYLCSVVLSRSAFFGQGTRLTVV.

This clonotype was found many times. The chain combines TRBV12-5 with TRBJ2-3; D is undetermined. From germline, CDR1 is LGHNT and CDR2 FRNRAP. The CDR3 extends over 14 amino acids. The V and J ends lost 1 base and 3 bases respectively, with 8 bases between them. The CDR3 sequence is CASGLAAGTDTQYF. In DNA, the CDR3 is TGTGCTAGTGGTTTGGCGGCAGGAACAGATACGCAGTATTTT.

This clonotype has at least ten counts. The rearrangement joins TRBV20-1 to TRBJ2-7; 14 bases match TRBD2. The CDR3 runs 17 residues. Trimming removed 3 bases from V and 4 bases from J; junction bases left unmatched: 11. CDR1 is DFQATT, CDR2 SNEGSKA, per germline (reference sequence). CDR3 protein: CSASGLAGGQVSYEQYF. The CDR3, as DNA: TGCAGTGCTAGCGGACTAGCGGGGGGCCAGGTTTCTTACGAGCAGTACTTC.

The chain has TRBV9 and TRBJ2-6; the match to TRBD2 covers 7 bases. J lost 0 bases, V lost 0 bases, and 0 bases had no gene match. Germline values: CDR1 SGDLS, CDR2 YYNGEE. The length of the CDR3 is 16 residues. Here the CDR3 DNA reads TGTGCCAGCAGCGTAGCTAGCGGCTCTGGGGCCAACGTCCTGACTTTC. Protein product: CASSVASGSGANVLTF.

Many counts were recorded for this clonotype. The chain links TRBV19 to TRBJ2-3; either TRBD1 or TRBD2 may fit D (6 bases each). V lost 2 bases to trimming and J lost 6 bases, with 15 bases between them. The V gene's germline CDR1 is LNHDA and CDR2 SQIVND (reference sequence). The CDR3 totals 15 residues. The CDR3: CASSIRGASRDTQYF. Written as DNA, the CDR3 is TGTGCCAGTAGTATAAGGGGGGCCTCGCGGGATACGCAGTATTTT.

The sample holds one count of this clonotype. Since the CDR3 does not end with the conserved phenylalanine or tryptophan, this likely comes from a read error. The CDR3 sequence: CASSTNEGLFS. In DNA form, the CDR3 reads TGTGCCAGCAGTACCAACGAGGGGCTGTTTTCT. The chain is built from TRBV12-3 or TRBV12-4 and TRBJ2-2; perhaps TRBD2 as D (5 bases). V gave up 5 bases and J gave up 13 bases, with 11 bases separating them. The CDR3 is made up of 11 amino acids.

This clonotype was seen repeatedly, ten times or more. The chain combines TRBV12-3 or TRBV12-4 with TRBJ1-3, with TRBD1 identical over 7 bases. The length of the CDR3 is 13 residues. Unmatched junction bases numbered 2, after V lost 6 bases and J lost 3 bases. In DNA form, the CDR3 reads TGTGCCAGCAGCACAGGGGTTGGAAACACCATATATTTT. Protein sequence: CASSTGVGNTIYF.

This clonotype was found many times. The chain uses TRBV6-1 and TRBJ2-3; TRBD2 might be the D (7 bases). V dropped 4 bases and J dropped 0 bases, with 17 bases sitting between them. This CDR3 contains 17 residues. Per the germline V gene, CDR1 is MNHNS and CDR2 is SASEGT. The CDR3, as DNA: TGTGCCAGCAGTGCCAAGGGAGGGGGACAAAGCACAGATACGCAGTATTTT. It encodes CASSAKGGGQSTDTQYF.

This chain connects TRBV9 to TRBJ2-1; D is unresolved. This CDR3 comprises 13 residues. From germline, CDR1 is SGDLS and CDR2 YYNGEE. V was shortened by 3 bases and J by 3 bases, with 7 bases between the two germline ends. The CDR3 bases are TGTGCCAGCAGCGACGGCGGCTACAATGAGCAGTTCTTC. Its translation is CASSDGGYNEQFF.

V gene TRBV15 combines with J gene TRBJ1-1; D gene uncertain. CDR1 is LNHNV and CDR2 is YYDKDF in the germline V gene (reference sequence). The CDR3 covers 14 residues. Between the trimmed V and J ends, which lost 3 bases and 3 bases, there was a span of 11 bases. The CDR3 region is CATSSEATDTEAFF. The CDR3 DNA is TGTGCCACCAGCAGTGAAGCAACAGACACTGAAGCTTTCTTT. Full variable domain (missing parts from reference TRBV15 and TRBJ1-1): DAMVIQNPRYQVTQFGKPVTLSCSQTLNHNVMYWYQQKSSQAPKLLFHYYDKDFNNEADTPDNFQSRRPNTSFCFLDIRSPGLGDTAMYLCATSSEATDTEAFFGQGTRLTVV.

The DNA for the CDR3 is TGTGCCAGCAGCTCTACAGGGCGGGGTACAGGGGGCACAGATACGCAGTATTTT. The encoded protein is CASSSTGRGTGGTDTQYF. V usage is TRBV13 and J usage is TRBJ2-3; TRBD1 might be the D (7 bases). Trimming cost V 4 bases and J 1 base, with 21 bases left between them. Germline CDR1 is PRHDT and CDR2 is FYEKMQ (reference sequence). The CDR3 is 18 residues long.

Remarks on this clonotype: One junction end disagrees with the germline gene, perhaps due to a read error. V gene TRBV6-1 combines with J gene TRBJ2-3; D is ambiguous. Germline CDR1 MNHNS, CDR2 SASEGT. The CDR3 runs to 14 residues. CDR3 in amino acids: CANSVRSSTGTQYF. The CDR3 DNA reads TGTGCCAACAGTGTTCGATCCTCCACCGGTACGCAGTATTTT.

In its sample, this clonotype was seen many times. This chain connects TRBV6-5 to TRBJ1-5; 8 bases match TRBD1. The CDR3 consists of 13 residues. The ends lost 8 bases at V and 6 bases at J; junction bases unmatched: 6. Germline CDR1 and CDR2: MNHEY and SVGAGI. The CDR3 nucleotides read TGTGCCAGCGGACAGGGAGGGGCTCAGCCCCAGCATTTT. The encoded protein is CASGQGGAQPQHF.

CDR3 protein: CSARLIQGVRGYTF. The CDR3 coding sequence is TGCAGTGCTAGACTTATACAGGGCGTACGGGGCTACACCTTC. V is TRBV20-1 and J is TRBJ1-2; D might be TRBD1 (6 bases). This CDR3 is built from 14 residues. Per germline, CDR1 DFQATT and CDR2 SNEGSKA (reference sequence). Trimming removed 2 bases at V and 8 bases at J, with 18 bases between.

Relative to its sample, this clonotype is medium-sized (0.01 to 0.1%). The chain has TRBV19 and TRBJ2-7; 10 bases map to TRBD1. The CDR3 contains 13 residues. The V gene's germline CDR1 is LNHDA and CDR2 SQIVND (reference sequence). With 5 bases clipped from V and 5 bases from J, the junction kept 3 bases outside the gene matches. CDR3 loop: CASSAGTGDEQYF. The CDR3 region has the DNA TGTGCCAGTAGTGCCGGGACAGGGGACGAGCAGTACTTC.